This entry lists 21 T cell receptor beta chains sequenced from one sample in a study of blood T cells in healthy people across ages. Together with a sample-barcoded 5' primer, a J-beta primer mix was included in a second PCR lasting about 7 to 11 cycles. TCRdb used MiXCR to reprocess the 5' RACE reads, holding one entry per CDR3 protein. This sample yields 800,000 or so distinct CDR3 sequences, of which roughly 25% are seen a single time; more than 3% belongs to the top ten. These same records also appear under a second study, on T cells of mothers and their children.

Sequenced input: blood. These receptors all come from a boy aged 5-17 years in good health.

A remark on this clonotype: Relative to the germline gene, one junction end is altered; a read error may explain this. V gene TRBV28 combines with J gene TRBJ2-3; 7 positions agree with TRBD2. CDR1 is MDHEN and CDR2 is SYDVKM in the germline V gene. CDR3 length equals 14 residues. The CDR3 nucleotides are TGTGCCAGCAGTCCTAGCGGTAGCACAGGTACGCAGTATTTT. Translation gives CASSPSGSTGTQYF.

The chain employs TRBV12-3 or TRBV12-4 and TRBJ1-4; 7 positions match TRBD1. V shed 3 bases and J 3 bases; nucleotides not matched to a gene: 10. The CDR3 contains 17 residues. The CDR3 DNA is TGTGCCAGCAGTTTTACCAGGGGGGCTGCGGCTAATGAAAAACTGTTTTTT. This gives the protein CASSFTRGAAANEKLFF.

The chain combines TRBV11-2 with TRBJ2-5, with 13 bases that match TRBD2. V dropped 5 bases and J dropped 2; count of bases not matched to a gene: 14. This CDR3 is built from 19 residues. Germline loops: CDR1 SGHAT, CDR2 FQNNGV. In DNA form, the CDR3 reads TGTGCCAGCAGCCGCACAAACAGACTAGCGGGAGGACCACAAGAGACCCAGTACTTC. It translates to CASSRTNRLAGGPQETQYF.

This chain links TRBV20-1 with TRBJ2-3, with 7 bases fitting TRBD1. V lost 5 bases and J lost 0; bases outside the gene matches: 2. The CDR3 spans 13 residues. Germline-derived CDR1 and CDR2 are DFQATT and SNEGSKA (reference sequence). Here the CDR3 reads CSAGTASTDTQYF. DNA of the CDR3: TGCAGTGCTGGGACAGCTAGCACAGATACGCAGTATTTT.

The J gene is TRBJ2-4, the V gene TRBV20-1, with D maybe TRBD2 (6 bases). Germline CDR1 DFQATT, CDR2 SNEGSKA (reference sequence). There are 13 residues in the CDR3. The V gene lost 5 bases and the J gene lost 3 bases, with 11 bases spanning the gap. CDR3: CSAGGLNKNIQYF. Written as DNA, the CDR3 is TGCAGTGCTGGAGGGTTGAACAAAAACATTCAGTACTTC.

This clonotype was seen more than once but under ten times. The V call is TRBV10-3, the J call TRBJ2-2; 9 nucleotides match TRBD2. Germline CDR1 and CDR2: ENHRY and SYGVKD. The junction had 8 bases not matched to a gene; V was cut back by 4 bases and J by 5 bases. The CDR3 length is 16 residues. CDR3 in amino acids: CAISGGSGSTTGELFF. Written as DNA, the CDR3 is TGTGCCATCAGTGGGGGTAGCGGGAGTACGACCGGGGAGCTGTTTTTT.

This clonotype appeared a few times. The rearrangement links TRBV7-2 to TRBJ2-4; TRBD1 is a possible D gene (6 bases). In germline, CDR1 is SGHTA, CDR2 FQGNSA. The CDR3 loop spans 15 amino acids. Deletions cut 0 bases from V and 9 bases from J, with 15 bases between. The CDR3 spells CASSLAVVRGSIQYF. In nucleotides, the CDR3 is TGTGCCAGCAGCTTAGCGGTAGTGAGGGGGAGCATTCAGTACTTC.

The chain recombines TRBV12-3 or TRBV12-4 with TRBJ2-1; 9 nucleotides agree with TRBD2. J was trimmed by 4 bases and V by 7 bases; bases with no gene match: 5. This CDR3 is 14 amino acids long. In nucleotides, the CDR3 is TGTGCCAGCAATCTAGCGGGGCGGTACAATGAGCAGTTCTTC. Protein sequence: CASNLAGRYNEQFF.

The chain carries TRBV5-6 and TRBJ2-7; 7 bases agree with TRBD1. V trimming: 0 bases; J trimming: 3 bases; junction bases outside the gene matches: 9. CDR1 SGHDT and CDR2 YYEEEE come from the germline V gene. The CDR3 has 16 residues. CDR3 DNA: TGTGCCAGCAGCTTGGTTGTGGGACAGAGGAACTACGAGCAGTACTTC. It is translated as CASSLVVGQRNYEQYF.

This clonotype was counted a few times. The chain employs TRBV7-2 and TRBJ1-6; D unresolved. Germline CDR1 SGHTA, CDR2 FQGNSA. The CDR3 runs to 12 residues. Trimming removed 0 bases from V and 9 bases from J, with 3 bases in between. CDR3 sequence: CASSLAGSPLHF. The DNA of the CDR3 is TGTGCCAGCAGCTTAGCAGGTTCACCCCTCCACTTT.

V is TRBV12-3 or TRBV12-4 and J is TRBJ2-7; D uncertain. V was cut by 6 bases and J by 7 bases, with 13 bases left in between. The CDR3 length is 12 residues. The CDR3 DNA sequence: TGTGCCAGCAGCTCCAACCTCAGGGAGCAGTACTTC. Translated, it gives CASSSNLREQYF.

This clonotype was seen a handful of times. The V gene is TRBV20-1, the J gene TRBJ1-2, with TRBD1 matching 10 bases. V lost 0 bases and J lost 13; bases outside the gene matches: 8. CDR1 DFQATT and CDR2 SNEGSKA come from the germline V gene (reference sequence). CDR3 size: 13 residues. CDR3 protein: CSARDLTGGGGTF. As DNA, the CDR3 is TGCAGTGCTAGAGATTTGACAGGGGGCGGAGGCACCTTC.

This clonotype has a handful of counts. The chain joins TRBV2 to TRBJ2-1; the D gene is possibly TRBD2 (5 bases). Trimming stripped 7 bases from V and 7 bases from J, with 29 bases between. Germline assignment: CDR1 SNHLY and CDR2 FYNNEI. This CDR3 spans 18 amino acids. The CDR3 nucleotides are TGTGCCAGCACCAATTTTTTTCTTTGGCGGGTAGGAGAAAATGAGCAGTTCTTC. This gives the protein CASTNFFLWRVGENEQFF. The full variable domain, in which reference TRBV2 and TRBJ2-1 provide the parts outside the CDR3, is EPEVTQTPSHQVTQMGQEVILRCVPISNHLYFYWYRQILGQKVEFLVSFYNNEISEKSEIFDDQFSVERPDGSNFTLKIRSTKLEDSAMYFCASTNFFLWRVGENEQFFGPGTRLTVL.

This clonotype was counted a few times. The chain is built from TRBV11-2 and TRBJ2-4, with D hard to call. This CDR3 comprises 14 residues. In germline, CDR1 is SGHAT, CDR2 FQNNGV. Trimming removed 0 bases from V and 4 bases from J, with 7 bases in between. Here the CDR3 reads CASSLEVPKNIQYF. The DNA of the CDR3 is TGTGCCAGCAGCTTAGAGGTCCCGAAAAACATTCAGTACTTC.

This clonotype was counted a few times. This rearrangement joins TRBV20-1 to TRBJ2-5; TRBD2 matches 11 bases. The CDR3 is made up of 15 amino acids. The V gene end was trimmed by 2 bases and the J gene end by 5 bases; junction bases not matched to a gene: 7. CDR1 DFQATT and CDR2 SNEGSKA come from the germline V gene (reference sequence). In DNA form, the CDR3 reads TGCAGTGCTAGACTAGCGGGAGGAATTCGGGAGACCCAGTACTTC. It translates to CSARLAGGIRETQYF.

This clonotype was recorded a few times. This sequence joins TRBV20-1 and TRBJ2-4; TRBD2 matches 8 bases. After removal of 4 bases from V and 2 bases from J, the junction contained 1 base not matched to a gene. CDR1 and CDR2 (germline): DFQATT, SNEGSKA (reference sequence). The CDR3 is made up of 13 amino acids. The CDR3 region has the DNA TGCAGTGCTACGGGAGGGCCCAAAAACATTCAGTACTTC. This gives the protein CSATGGPKNIQYF.

In its sample, this clonotype was seen a few times. The V call is TRBV5-1, the J call TRBJ2-5; TRBD2 aligns across 13 bases. V lost 3 bases and J lost 1; bases outside the gene matches: 3. From germline, CDR1 is SGHRS and CDR2 YFSETQ. This CDR3 is built from 16 residues. Here the CDR3 reads CASSSGLAGAQETQYF. CDR3 coding DNA: TGCGCCAGCAGCTCCGGACTAGCGGGGGCCCAAGAGACCCAGTACTTC.

The chain links TRBV6-5 to TRBJ2-5; D call uncertain. The V gene lost 6 bases and the J gene lost 2 bases, with 13 bases spanning the gap. Germline V gives CDR1 MNHEY, CDR2 SVGAGI. There are 14 residues in the CDR3. As DNA, the CDR3 is TGTGCCAGCAGCACCCACTGGCAGCAAGAGACCCAGTACTTC. Translated: CASSTHWQQETQYF.

This rearrangement joins TRBV12-3 or TRBV12-4 to TRBJ2-1; 13 positions match TRBD2. The CDR3 runs 16 residues. V gave up 3 bases and J gave up 12 bases; unmatched junction bases: 11. CDR3 loop: CASSFSRTSGSDWQFF. CDR3 nucleotides: TGTGCCAGCAGTTTCAGCCGGACTAGCGGGAGTGACTGGCAGTTCTTC.

This rearrangement joins TRBV7-3 to TRBJ2-1; 7 positions agree with TRBD2. Unmatched junction bases numbered 7, after V lost 3 bases and J lost 5 bases. This CDR3 is built from 15 residues. The germline V gene encodes CDR1 SGHTA and CDR2 FQGTGA. The CDR3 loop is CASSLGGSINNEQFF. The DNA for the CDR3 is TGTGCCAGCAGCTTGGGCGGGAGCATTAACAATGAGCAGTTCTTC. Using reference TRBV7-3 and TRBJ2-1 for the parts outside the CDR3, the full variable domain is GAGVSQTPSNKVTEKGKYVELRCDPISGHTALYWYRQSLGQGPEFLIYFQGTGAADDSGLPNDRFFAVRPEGSVSTLKIQRTERGDSAVYLCASSLGGSINNEQFFGPGTRLTVL.

CDR3 loop: CASSRIGTGGEKLFF. The CDR3 DNA reads TGCGCCAGCAGCCGAATAGGGACAGGGGGTGAAAAACTGTTTTTT. The chain employs TRBV4-1 and TRBJ1-4; 11 bases are shared with TRBD1. CDR1 and CDR2 (germline): MGHRA, YSYEKL. Losses at the gene ends were 4 bases for V and 7 bases for J; bases not matched to a gene: 5. The CDR3 spans 15 residues.